This entry lists 31 T cell receptor beta chains sequenced from one sample in a study of CD8 T cells in Susac syndrome. The authors reverse transcribed roughly 0.5 to 1 ug RNA with random hexamers. TCRdb re-analysed the immunoSEQ multiplex PCR reads in MiXCR, keeping a single row per CDR3 protein. The table includes under 350,000 distinct CDR3 sequences, 92% detected once. The sample taken for sequencing was CD4+ T cells from PBMCs. The receptors here all came from a human donor with multiple sclerosis.

This chain uses TRBV19 with TRBJ2-7; TRBD1 matches 8 bases. V was clipped by 5 bases and J by 3 bases; unmatched bases: 18. The V gene's germline CDR1 is LNHDA and CDR2 SQIVND (reference sequence). This CDR3 contains 18 residues. The CDR3 spells CASSGSGTGGFHNYEQYF. The CDR3 bases are TGTGCCAGTAGTGGTTCCGGGACAGGTGGATTCCACAACTACGAGCAGTACTTC.

This chain uses TRBV7-2 with TRBJ2-5; TRBD2 aligns across 12 bases. Germline assignment: CDR1 SGHTA and CDR2 FQGNSA. The length of the CDR3 is 16 residues. J lost 2 bases, V lost 2 bases, and 3 bases had no gene match. CDR3 DNA: TGTGCCAGCAGCTTATCCCTAGCGGGGGGGCAAGAGACCCAGTACTTC. It encodes CASSLSLAGGQETQYF.

V is TRBV20-1 and J is TRBJ2-7; tentatively, D is TRBD1 (6 bases). Trimming took 5 bases from V and 2 from J, leaving 16 bases between them. Germline loops: CDR1 DFQATT, CDR2 SNEGSKA (reference sequence). This CDR3 is 14 amino acids long. In nucleotides, the CDR3 is TGCAGTGCTGGCATGAACAGGGCCACCTACGAGCAGTACTTC. This sequence encodes CSAGMNRATYEQYF.

The chain combines TRBV10-3 with TRBJ2-3; D remains ambiguous. There are 14 residues in the CDR3. Between the trimmed V and J ends, which lost 3 bases and 3 bases, there was a span of 10 bases. Germline V CDR1 and CDR2: ENHRY, SYGVKD. The CDR3 loop reads CAISEMVGTDTQYF. CDR3 coding DNA: TGTGCCATCAGTGAAATGGTGGGGACAGATACGCAGTATTTT.

The rearrangement uses TRBV4-3 and TRBJ2-3; the D gene is possibly TRBD1 (6 bases). This CDR3 contains 16 residues. V gave up 0 bases and J gave up 0 bases, with 10 bases separating them. Looked up from germline, CDR1 is LGHNA and CDR2 is YSLEER. The CDR3 DNA reads TGCGCCAGCAGCCAAGAGGTGGGGGCCAGCACAGATACGCAGTATTTT. Its translation: CASSQEVGASTDTQYF.

This chain joins TRBV5-1 and TRBJ2-3; 8 bases line up with TRBD2. The CDR3 has 16 amino acids. V lost 3 bases, J lost 0 bases, and 6 bases stayed unmatched. Germline assignment: CDR1 SGHRS and CDR2 YFSETQ. In DNA, the CDR3 is TGCGCCAGCAGCTGGTCTGGCGGGGGGAGCACAGATACGCAGTATTTT. Protein sequence: CASSWSGGGSTDTQYF.

The chain combines TRBV5-4 with TRBJ1-2, with a possible D match to TRBD1 (6 bases). CDR1 is SGHNT, CDR2 YYREEE, per germline (reference sequence). Trimming pared 6 bases from V and 2 bases from J, leaving 14 bases between. The CDR3 length is 14 residues. The CDR3 sequence: CASIQQGENYGYTF. CDR3 sequence (DNA): TGTGCCAGCATCCAACAGGGAGAAAACTATGGCTACACCTTC.

The chain recombines TRBV7-9 with TRBJ2-1, with 11 bases aligning to TRBD2. CDR1 and CDR2 from the germline V gene are SEHNR and FQNEAQ (reference sequence). With 5 bases clipped from V and 7 bases from J, the junction kept 7 bases outside the gene matches. CDR3 size: 15 residues. CDR3 nucleotide sequence: TGTGCCAGCAGCCCGGGACTAGCGGCGGTTAATGAGCAGTTCTTC. Its translation is CASSPGLAAVNEQFF.

In this sample, this clonotype turned up once. A junction boundary mismatches the germline segment, possibly from a read error. V is TRBV7-7 and J is TRBJ2-3; TRBD2 matches 11 bases. Per the germline V gene, CDR1 is SSHAT and CDR2 is FNYEAQ (reference sequence). This CDR3 has 15 amino acids. The CDR3 is CASSHGSGRADTQYF. DNA of the CDR3: TGTGCTAGCAGCCACGGTAGCGGGAGGGCAGATACGCAGTATTTT. Full variable domain (rest looked up from reference TRBV7-7 and TRBJ2-3): GAGVSQSPRYKVTKRGQDVTLRCDPISSHATLYWYQQALGQGPEFLTYFNYEAQPDKSGLPSDRFSAERPEGSISTLTIQRTEQRDSAMYRCASSHGSGRADTQYFGPGTRLTVL.

The J gene is TRBJ2-5, the V gene TRBV20-1; 8 positions agree with TRBD1. Germline CDR1 is DFQATT and CDR2 is SNEGSKA (reference sequence). This CDR3 has 15 amino acids. Trimming at V came to 5 bases and at J to 2 bases, leaving 10 bases not matched to a gene. This CDR3 reads CSAEGQENYQETQYF. CDR3 DNA sequence: TGCAGTGCTGAGGGACAGGAGAACTATCAAGAGACCCAGTACTTC.

The V call is TRBV6-5, the J call TRBJ1-5, with unresolved D. In germline, CDR1 is MNHEY, CDR2 SVGAGI. This CDR3 is 13 amino acids long. The germline V and J ends were trimmed by 5 bases and 3 bases, with 8 bases remaining between them. The CDR3 region has the DNA TGTGCCAGCAGTGGATGGGTCAATCAGCCCCAGCATTTT. Residues: CASSGWVNQPQHF.

This clonotype showed up just once. The chain carries TRBV12-3 or TRBV12-4 and TRBJ2-6; the D gene is possibly TRBD2 (5 bases). The ends were cut back, 7 bases at V and 1 base at J, with 17 bases in the middle. The CDR3 spans 17 residues. The CDR3 coding sequence is TGTGCCAGCACCCTGCCGGGGAGTGTATCTGGGGCCAACGTCCTGACTTTC. It codes for CASTLPGSVSGANVLTF.

The chain carries TRBV3-1 and TRBJ1-5; 12 positions agree with TRBD1. V shed 4 bases, J shed 0 bases, and the junction held 16 bases outside the gene matches. This CDR3 is built from 21 residues. CDR1 and CDR2 (germline): LGHDT, YNNKEL (reference sequence). CDR3 bases: TGTGCCAGCAGCCCACGAGGCCGAGGGACAGGGGGCCAATTTAGCAATCAGCCCCAGCATTTT. Amino acid sequence: CASSPRGRGTGGQFSNQPQHF.

The chain is built from TRBV11-1 and TRBJ2-3, with a possible D match to TRBD1 (5 bases). CDR1 is SGHAT and CDR2 is FQDESV in the germline V gene (reference sequence). V gave up 3 bases and J gave up 0 bases, with 7 bases separating them. The CDR3 consists of 14 residues. The CDR3 region has the DNA TGTGCCAGCAGCTTGACAGCGAGCACAGATACGCAGTATTTT. This translates into CASSLTASTDTQYF.

The rearrangement joins TRBV4-1 to TRBJ2-5; D not resolved. Per the germline V gene, CDR1 is MGHRA and CDR2 is YSYEKL. CDR3 length equals 12 residues. V lost 10 bases and J lost 5, with 14 bases in between. The CDR3 region has the DNA TGCGCCACCATAAGCGAGACGGAGACCCAGTACTTC. Translated: CATISETETQYF.

This clonotype has just a few counts. This chain uses TRBV2 with TRBJ2-7; perhaps D is TRBD1 or TRBD2 (5 bases each). V was cut by 3 bases and J by 2 bases, with 8 bases left in between. Germline assignment: CDR1 SNHLY and CDR2 FYNNEI. The CDR3 has 13 residues. The CDR3 DNA reads as TGTGCCAGCAGTGATGGGGGAGCCTACGAGCAGTACTTC. Encoded protein: CASSDGGAYEQYF.

This CDR3 reads CASSRTSGGTEAFF. In DNA, the CDR3 is TGTGCCAGCAGCCGAACTAGCGGGGGGACTGAAGCTTTCTTT. The chain recombines TRBV6-5 with TRBJ1-1, with D possibly matching TRBD1 (5 bases). The CDR3 loop spans 14 amino acids. V shed 6 bases and J shed 5 bases, with 16 bases lying between them. Germline CDR1 is MNHEY and CDR2 is SVGAGI.

The chain recombines TRBV20-1 with TRBJ2-1, with 8 bases aligning to TRBD2. From germline, CDR1 is DFQATT and CDR2 SNEGSKA (reference sequence). This CDR3 spans 14 amino acids. J lost 4 bases, V lost 5 bases, and 7 bases had no gene match. For the CDR3, the DNA is TGCAGTGCTCAAATACGACTAGCGTACAATGAGCAGTTCTTC. This codes for CSAQIRLAYNEQFF.

The V and J genes are TRBV5-1 and TRBJ2-3, with a weak D call TRBD1 (5 bases). This CDR3 has 13 residues. In germline, CDR1 is SGHRS, CDR2 YFSETQ. V gave up 4 bases and J gave up 1 base, with 7 bases separating them. This CDR3 is CASSEQGTDTQYF. CDR3 DNA: TGCGCCAGCAGCGAACAGGGCACAGATACGCAGTATTTT. The variable domain in full, completed from reference TRBV5-1 and TRBJ2-3, reads KAGVTQTPRYLIKTRGQQVTLSCSPISGHRSVSWYQQTPGQGLQFLFEYFSETQRNKGNFPGRFSGRQFSNSRSEMNVSTLELGDSALYLCASSEQGTDTQYFGPGTRLTVL.

The chain carries TRBV30 and TRBJ2-5, with D possibly being TRBD1 or TRBD2 (5 bases each). The CDR3 runs 12 residues. The V and J ends lost 4 bases and 3 bases respectively, with 9 bases between them. Germline-derived CDR1 and CDR2 are GTSNPN and SVGIG (reference sequence). Written as DNA, the CDR3 is TGTGCCTGGATTCGGGACGAAGAGACCCAGTACTTC. Protein sequence: CAWIRDEETQYF.

The rearrangement links TRBV29-1 to TRBJ1-2; weak D call: TRBD1 (5 bases). V lost 3 bases and J lost 7, with 18 bases in between. From germline, CDR1 is SQVTM and CDR2 ANQGSEA. The CDR3 length is 14 residues. CDR3 coding DNA: TGCAGCGTTGAGTTGCAGGGTGGGATGGCTGGCTACACCTTC. This translates into CSVELQGGMAGYTF. Looking up the rest from reference TRBV29-1 and TRBJ1-2 gives the full variable domain: SAVISQKPSRDICQRGTSLTIQCQVDSQVTMMFWYRQQPGQSLTLIATANQGSEATYESGFVIDKFPISRPNLTFSTLTVSNMSPEDSSIYLCSVELQGGMAGYTFGSGTRLTVV.

The chain carries TRBV29-1 and TRBJ1-1; D remains unclear. Germline CDR1 SQVTM, CDR2 ANQGSEA. The CDR3 extends over 13 amino acids. V lost 6 bases and J lost 2, with 13 bases in between. CDR3 residues: CSVALLLNTEAFF. The CDR3 nucleotides are TGCAGCGTGGCTCTACTTCTAAACACTGAAGCTTTCTTT.

This rearrangement joins TRBV30 to TRBJ2-5; a weak D match, TRBD2 (5 bases). There are 12 residues in the CDR3. CDR1 is GTSNPN and CDR2 is SVGIG in the germline V gene (reference sequence). Trimming removed 5 bases at V and 5 bases at J, with 12 bases between. The CDR3 loop is CAWAGGWETQYF. The CDR3 DNA reads TGTGCCTGGGCGGGTGGTTGGGAGACCCAGTACTTC.

The chain recombines TRBV19 with TRBJ2-2; D possibly matches TRBD1 or TRBD2 (6 bases each). The CDR3 is made up of 14 amino acids. V dropped 10 bases and J dropped 7 bases, with 19 bases sitting between them. Looked up from germline, CDR1 is LNHDA and CDR2 is SQIVND (reference sequence). In DNA, the CDR3 is TGTGCCACTGCGGGTGGGGGGCCCCACGGGGAGCTGTTTTTT. Translation gives CATAGGGPHGELFF.

The chain is built from TRBV6-5 and TRBJ1-1, with D unresolved. Per the germline V gene, CDR1 is MNHEY and CDR2 is SVGAGI. Trimming removed 0 bases at V and 10 bases at J, with 21 bases between. There are 16 residues in the CDR3. The CDR3 region has the DNA TGTGCCAGCAGTTACTCAAGTTATCTCAGGCGGGAAGCAGCTTTCTTT. This encodes CASSYSSYLRREAAFF.

The CDR3 DNA follows: TGTGCCAGTAGTATCTATGAGCAGCCCCAGCATTTT. It translates to CASSIYEQPQHF. The chain has TRBV19 and TRBJ1-5; no firm D call. Germline V CDR1 and CDR2: LNHDA, SQIVND (reference sequence). The CDR3 is 12 residues long. V was clipped by 3 bases and J by 7 bases, with 7 bases between them.

The rearrangement links TRBV12-3 or TRBV12-4 to TRBJ2-3, with unresolved D. V lost 4 bases and J lost 7, with 9 bases in between. The CDR3 is 12 residues long. CDR3 protein: CASSYSTNTQYF. In DNA form, the CDR3 reads TGTGCCAGCAGTTACAGTACTAATACGCAGTATTTT.

This clonotype was counted once. This chain connects TRBV19 to TRBJ2-2; D remains ambiguous. The V gene's germline CDR1 is LNHDA and CDR2 SQIVND (reference sequence). Trimming stripped 6 bases from V and 4 bases from J, with 15 bases between. This CDR3 has 15 amino acids. The DNA of the CDR3 is TGTGCCAGTAGCCCACTAAAATTGGGCACCGGGGAGCTGTTTTTT. Its protein product is CASSPLKLGTGELFF.

V is TRBV14 and J is TRBJ2-2; no clear D. The CDR3 consists of 15 residues. The germline V gene encodes CDR1 SGHDN and CDR2 FVKESK. V was cut by 0 bases and J by 6 bases, with 11 bases left in between. DNA for the CDR3: TGTGCCAGCAGCCAAGAGGCAGTTATCGCCGGGGAGCTGTTTTTT. Translated: CASSQEAVIAGELFF.

This sequence joins TRBV5-1 and TRBJ1-6; D may be TRBD1 (5 bases). With 3 bases removed from V and 7 bases from J, the gap between germline ends came to 11 bases. The CDR3 extends over 14 amino acids. Germline V gene sequence: CDR1 SGHRS, CDR2 YFSETQ. CDR3 sequence (DNA): TGCGCCAGCAGCTCGACAGACGGAAATTCACCCCTCCACTTT. This translates into CASSSTDGNSPLHF.

Here the CDR3 DNA reads TGCGCCAGCAGCCGCGGACCTCCAACAGGCGAAAAACTGTTTTTT. Translation gives CASSRGPPTGEKLFF. This chain uses TRBV4-1 with TRBJ1-4; TRBD1 is a possible D gene (5 bases). CDR3 length equals 15 residues. Looked up from germline, CDR1 is MGHRA and CDR2 is YSYEKL. V was clipped by 4 bases and J by 8 bases, with 17 bases between them.